This T cell receptor beta chain was retrieved from a study of cytomegalovirus exposure and HLA in healthy donors. The PCR made use of 60 Vbeta and 13 Jbeta primers. Produced via immunoSEQ multiplex PCR; TCRdb's table is partial and in-frame only. Counted here are around 300,000 clones, under 80% occurring once; the ten biggest clones make up under 3%. Germline trimming cut 5 bases from V and 2 bases from J; bases unmatched to any gene: 8. Germline CDR1 is SGHRS and CDR2 is YFSETQ. The CDR3 has 16 amino acids. Details on this clone: Antigen specificity is unknown.

Study-wide results and limits: Using the classifier, cytomegalovirus status was reportedly diagnosed with high specificity and sensitivity.

The chain joins TRBV5-1 to TRBJ2-5; 11 nucleotides agree with TRBD2. The receptor's source is a female donor in good health and CMV-seronegative. Sequenced: PBMCs. CDR3 nucleotide sequence: TGCGCCAGCAGGATCGGGACTAGCGGCCCTCAAGAGACCCAGTACTTC. Protein product: CASRIGTSGPQETQYF.